These 29 T cell receptor beta chains share one sample of origin, sequenced in a study of blood T cell repertoires in COVID-19 (dated by TCRdb to the early 2020s). Library preparation employed the immunoSEQ multiplex PCR assay. TCRdb limited this immuneACCESS table to in-frame rearrangements with V and J called. A share of clones is missing; checked studies link under half to unresolved V genes, and the rest is unexplained. The sample yields around 120,000 clones; 71% were counted once. The biggest ten clones account for about 0.84% of the sample. The sequencing input was peripheral blood. Receptors were obtained from a human donor with acute or convalescent COVID-19. The donor label of this sample is uncertain.

The chain recombines TRBV6-5 with TRBJ2-1; D is uncertain. This CDR3 comprises 11 residues. Germline-derived CDR1 and CDR2 are MNHEY and SVGAGI. The V gene lost 6 bases and the J gene lost 4 bases, with 4 bases spanning the gap. The CDR3 DNA follows: TGTGCCAGCAGCCGGTACAATGAGCAGTTCTTC. Its translation: CASSRYNEQFF.

This chain connects TRBV2 to TRBJ1-5, with 7 bases lining up with TRBD1. Germline CDR1 is SNHLY and CDR2 is FYNNEI. The CDR3 extends over 13 amino acids. J lost 5 bases, V lost 6 bases, and 4 bases had no gene match. CDR3 DNA: TGTGCCAGCAGCCGGCAGGGGGATCAGCCCCAGCATTTT. Its protein is CASSRQGDQPQHF.

The chain joins TRBV6-5 to TRBJ1-2, with D hard to call. The CDR3 contains 16 residues. Germline V CDR1 and CDR2: MNHEY, SVGAGI. The V and J ends lost 0 bases and 8 bases respectively, with 19 bases between them. The CDR3 region is CASSYSGGSGLVGYTF. The CDR3 nucleotides read TGTGCCAGCAGTTACTCGGGCGGGTCCGGCCTAGTCGGCTACACCTTC.

The chain uses TRBV24-1 and TRBJ1-2; 9 positions agree with TRBD1. V was pared by 4 bases and J by 8 bases, with 7 bases of the junction left unmatched. CDR1 and CDR2 (germline): KGHDR, SFDVKD. The CDR3 covers 14 residues. The CDR3 sequence is CATSEGYRGQGYTF. The CDR3 DNA follows: TGTGCCACCAGTGAAGGATACAGGGGGCAGGGCTACACCTTC.

This chain joins TRBV6-1 and TRBJ2-1; the match to TRBD2 covers 10 bases. Unmatched junction bases numbered 6, after V lost 2 bases and J lost 8 bases. This CDR3 contains 15 residues. Germline V lookup: CDR1 MNHNS, CDR2 SASEGT. The CDR3 sequence: CASSESGGAAHEQFF. In DNA form, the CDR3 reads TGTGCCAGCAGTGAAAGCGGGGGGGCCGCCCATGAGCAGTTCTTC.

This clone has a handful of counts. The rearrangement joins TRBV29-1 to TRBJ1-6; a weak D match, TRBD1 (5 bases). Trimming removed 5 bases from V and 6 bases from J, with 11 bases in between. Germline V lookup: CDR1 SQVTM, CDR2 ANQGSEA. The CDR3 spans 13 residues. CDR3 sequence: CSVRERGNSPLHF. CDR3 coding DNA: TGCAGCGTTAGGGAAAGGGGTAATTCACCCCTCCACTTT. Combining the CDR3 with reference TRBV29-1 and TRBJ1-6 gives the whole variable domain SAVISQKPSRDICQRGTSLTIQCQVDSQVTMMFWYRQQPGQSLTLIATANQGSEATYESGFVIDKFPISRPNLTFSTLTVSNMSPEDSSIYLCSVRERGNSPLHFGNGTRLTVT.

The chain carries TRBV7-9 and TRBJ1-6; 7 bases map to TRBD1. The CDR3 runs to 15 residues. The J segment lost 6 bases and the V segment lost 3 bases, leaving 5 bases of the junction unmatched. Germline values: CDR1 SEHNR, CDR2 FQNEAQ (reference sequence). This CDR3 reads CASSFTTGANSPLHF. DNA for the CDR3: TGTGCCAGCAGCTTTACTACAGGGGCTAATTCACCCCTCCACTTT.

The CDR3 sequence is CASSLGTRQALVTQYF. CDR3 in DNA: TGCGCCAGCAGCTTGGGGACAAGGCAGGCCCTAGTTACGCAGTATTTT. V usage is TRBV5-1 and J usage is TRBJ2-3; possibly TRBD1 for D (5 bases). The V and J ends lost 0 bases and 8 bases respectively, with 19 bases between them. CDR1 and CDR2 from the germline V gene are SGHRS and YFSETQ. The CDR3 runs 16 residues.

This clone was found once. The chain combines TRBV23-1 with TRBJ1-4; weak D call: TRBD1 (5 bases). TRBV23-1 falls under the ORF class, with uncertain function. The CDR3 covers 13 residues. Trimming took 4 bases from V and 7 from J, leaving 10 bases between them. CDR3 nucleotides: TGCGCCAGCAGTCTGGCAGGGTTTGAAAAACTGTTTTTT. As protein: CASSLAGFEKLFF.

The chain employs TRBV14 and TRBJ2-5; TRBD1 might be the D (6 bases). Germline-derived CDR1 and CDR2 are SGHDN and FVKESK. The CDR3 sequence is 13 residues long. V lost 7 bases and J lost 0, with 9 bases in between. This chain's CDR3 is CASKDRNQETQYF. For the CDR3, the DNA is TGTGCCAGCAAAGACAGGAACCAAGAGACCCAGTACTTC.

DNA for the CDR3: TGTGCCAGCAGCCAAGATGACACCCTTTATGGCTACACCTTC. Translating it yields CASSQDDTLYGYTF. This rearrangement joins TRBV4-2 to TRBJ1-2; D is unresolved. Germline V gene lookup returns CDR1 LGHNA and CDR2 YNFKEQ. The CDR3 is 14 amino acids. V dropped 0 bases and J dropped 5 bases, with 10 bases sitting between them.

The chain has TRBV7-6 and TRBJ2-2, with TRBD1 as a possible D gene (5 bases). The CDR3 totals 15 residues. The germline gives CDR1 SGHVS, CDR2 FNYEAQ. V lost 9 bases and J lost 3, with 17 bases in between. The CDR3: CASRQQEGHTGELFF. The DNA for the CDR3 is TGTGCCAGTCGACAGCAGGAAGGTCACACCGGGGAGCTGTTTTTT.

The chain carries TRBV5-1 and TRBJ1-6; 10 bases match TRBD1. Unmatched junction bases numbered 5, after V lost 4 bases and J lost 7 bases. The germline CDR1 and CDR2 sequences are SGHRS and YFSETQ. The CDR3 length is 15 residues. CDR3 DNA sequence: TGCGCCAGCAGCGACAGGGGGCACGGCAATTCACCCCTCCACTTT. Protein: CASSDRGHGNSPLHF.

The chain has TRBV11-2 and TRBJ1-1, with 7 positions matching TRBD1. This CDR3 spans 17 amino acids. Germline CDR1 reads SGHAT; CDR2 reads FQNNGV. J lost 3 bases, V lost 0 bases, and 10 bases had no gene match. The CDR3 sequence is CASSLEATGLKHTEAFF. CDR3 nucleotide sequence: TGTGCCAGCAGCTTAGAGGCGACAGGGCTAAAGCACACTGAAGCTTTCTTT.

This chain connects TRBV6-5 to TRBJ2-1, with D possibly being TRBD2 (5 bases). Trimming removed 5 bases at V and 8 bases at J, with 13 bases between. Looked up from germline, CDR1 is MNHEY and CDR2 is SVGAGI. The CDR3 has 13 amino acids. CDR3 protein: CASSRRPEDEQFF. DNA of the CDR3: TGTGCCAGCAGTCGCCGACCGGAGGATGAGCAGTTCTTC.

V usage is TRBV7-9 and J usage is TRBJ2-3; no clear D gene. The CDR3 sequence is 11 residues long. Germline V gene lookup returns CDR1 SEHNR and CDR2 FQNEAQ (reference sequence). V lost 5 bases and J lost 14, with 14 bases in between. CDR3 DNA: TGTGCCAGCAGCGTGGAAGGTAGGAGGTATTTT. Protein sequence: CASSVEGRRYF. Full variable domain (remainder filled in from reference TRBV7-9 and TRBJ2-3): DTGVSQNPRHKITKRGQNVTFRCDPISEHNRLYWYRQTLGQGPEFLTYFQNEAQLEKSRLLSDRFSAERPKGSFSTLEIQRTEQGDSAMYLCASSVEGRRYFGPGTRLTVL.

The J gene is TRBJ2-1, the V gene TRBV5-1, with D maybe TRBD2 (6 bases). The CDR3 contains 15 residues. The V end lost 4 bases, the J end lost 0 bases, and 11 bases lay between the germline ends. CDR1 and CDR2 from the germline V gene are SGHRS and YFSETQ. The CDR3, as DNA: TGCGCCAGCAGCGCTCGGGGGAGCTCCTACAATGAGCAGTTCTTC. Residues: CASSARGSSYNEQFF.

This chain uses TRBV5-1 with TRBJ1-2, with 8 positions matching TRBD1. The germline V gene has CDR1 SGHRS and CDR2 YFSETQ. The CDR3 loop spans 15 amino acids. After removal of 4 bases from V and 8 bases from J, the junction contained 13 bases not matched to a gene. The CDR3 bases are TGCGCCAGCAGCCCCCGCCCTGGACAGGGCGGAGGCTACACCTTC. Amino acids: CASSPRPGQGGGYTF.

The chain uses TRBV2 and TRBJ1-5, with D uncertain. The V gene's germline CDR1 is SNHLY and CDR2 FYNNEI. The CDR3 extends over 14 amino acids. V was clipped by 3 bases and J by 3 bases, with 9 bases between them. DNA of the CDR3: TGTGCCAGCAGTGAGCGGCGGATCAATCAGCCCCAGCATTTT. The encoded protein is CASSERRINQPQHF. Complete variable domain (other parts from reference TRBV2 and TRBJ1-5): EPEVTQTPSHQVTQMGQEVILRCVPISNHLYFYWYRQILGQKVEFLVSFYNNEISEKSEIFDDQFSVERPDGSNFTLKIRSTKLEDSAMYFCASSERRINQPQHFGDGTRLSIL.

The chain uses TRBV3-1 (or the pseudogene TRBV3-2) and TRBJ2-1, with 9 bases matching TRBD2. The length of the CDR3 is 15 residues. Germline values: CDR1 LGHDT, CDR2 YNNKEL (reference sequence). V shed 3 bases, J shed 0 bases, and the junction held 0 bases outside the gene matches. DNA of the CDR3: TGTGCCAGCAGCCAGCGGGGGGGCTCCTACAATGAGCAGTTCTTC. Translated: CASSQRGGSYNEQFF.

This clone was detected only a few times. The V and J genes are TRBV9 and TRBJ2-5; D might be TRBD1 (6 bases). V was clipped by 4 bases and J by 4 bases, with 17 bases between them. This CDR3 is 15 amino acids long. Germline V gene lookup returns CDR1 SGDLS and CDR2 YYNGEE. The CDR3 region has the DNA TGTGCCAGCAGCAACGAACAGGGTCGGGGAGAGACCCAGTACTTC. Residues: CASSNEQGRGETQYF.

CDR3 residues: CASSHGGNEGYTF. CDR3 in DNA: TGTGCCAGCAGCCATGGGGGGAATGAGGGCTACACCTTC. The J gene is TRBJ1-2, the V gene TRBV7-3; perhaps TRBD1 as D (5 bases). The CDR3 consists of 13 residues. Germline V gives CDR1 SGHTA, CDR2 FQGTGA. V lost 5 bases, J lost 8 bases, and 15 bases lay in between. The whole variable domain, remainder taken from reference TRBV7-3 and TRBJ1-2, is GAGVSQTPSNKVTEKGKYVELRCDPISGHTALYWYRQSLGQGPEFLIYFQGTGAADDSGLPNDRFFAVRPEGSVSTLKIQRTERGDSAVYLCASSHGGNEGYTFGSGTRLTVV.

This clone was detected a few times. The chain carries TRBV2 and TRBJ2-5; weak D call: TRBD2 (5 bases). This CDR3 is 12 amino acids long. From germline, CDR1 is SNHLY and CDR2 FYNNEI. The germline V and J ends were trimmed by 7 bases and 2 bases, with 8 bases remaining between them. DNA of the CDR3: TGTGCCAGCACCCGACTACAAGAGACCCAGTACTTC. Protein sequence: CASTRLQETQYF.

This clone was recorded many times. This chain uses TRBV30 with TRBJ1-6, with D perhaps matching TRBD1 (6 bases). Trimming cost V 4 bases and J 5 bases, with 9 bases left between them. This CDR3 spans 13 amino acids. Germline V gene sequence: CDR1 GTSNPN, CDR2 SVGIG (reference sequence). CDR3 bases: TGTGCCTGGAACAGGGTCCATAATTCACCCCTCCACTTT. This encodes CAWNRVHNSPLHF. Supplemented by reference TRBV30 and TRBJ1-6, the full variable domain reads SQTIHQWPATLVQPVGSPLSLECTVEGTSNPNLYWYRQAAGRGLQLLFYSVGIGQISSEVPQNLSASRPQDRQFILSSKKLLLSDSGFYLCAWNRVHNSPLHFGNGTRLTVT.

The chain combines TRBV6-5 with TRBJ1-1; D gene unclear. The CDR3 totals 13 residues. CDR1 is MNHEY, CDR2 SVGAGI, per germline. V was clipped by 2 bases and J by 4 bases, with 8 bases between them. In DNA form, the CDR3 reads TGTGCCAGCAGTTACGAGACGGGCACTGAAGCTTTCTTT. Amino acids: CASSYETGTEAFF.

The chain links TRBV11-2 to TRBJ2-4; a possible D gene is TRBD1 (5 bases). V was clipped by 4 bases and J by 0 bases, with 13 bases between them. Germline CDR1 reads SGHAT; CDR2 reads FQNNGV. The CDR3 spans 16 residues. The CDR3 region is CASSSGRRVAKNIQYF. In DNA, the CDR3 is TGTGCCAGCAGCTCAGGGCGGAGAGTAGCCAAAAACATTCAGTACTTC.

The V and J genes are TRBV28 and TRBJ1-3, with no clear D. V shed 6 bases and J shed 0 bases, with 6 bases lying between them. In germline, CDR1 is MDHEN, CDR2 SYDVKM. The CDR3 consists of 13 residues. In DNA, the CDR3 is TGTGCCAGCAGCATGTTCTCTGGAAACACCATATATTTT. Translating it yields CASSMFSGNTIYF. Full variable domain (missing parts from reference TRBV28 and TRBJ1-3): DVKVTQSSRYLVKRTGEKVFLECVQDMDHENMFWYRQDPGLGLRLIYFSYDVKMKEKGDIPEGYSVSREKKERFSLILESASTNQTSMYLCASSMFSGNTIYFGEGSWLTVV.

This sequence joins TRBV6-5 and TRBJ1-3; D unclear. The length of the CDR3 is 15 residues. V was trimmed by 6 bases and J by 1 base, leaving 13 bases between them. CDR1 and CDR2 from the germline V gene are MNHEY and SVGAGI. CDR3 region: CASSPSGRSGNTIYF. CDR3 in DNA: TGTGCCAGCAGCCCCTCAGGCCGATCTGGAAACACCATATATTTT.

About this clone itself: The sample has other DNA sequences that encode this CDR3 too. The V gene is TRBV5-4, the J gene TRBJ1-2; the match to TRBD1 covers 8 bases. Trimming cost V 3 bases and J 2 bases; bases outside gene matches: 3. The CDR3 has 14 amino acids. Looked up from germline, CDR1 is SGHNT and CDR2 is YYREEE (reference sequence). The CDR3 loop is CASSSRTGNYGYTF. In nucleotides, the CDR3 is TGTGCCAGCAGCTCCCGGACAGGGAACTATGGCTACACCTTC.